This record looks at one T cell receptor beta chain sequence and its context. Its antigen is unknown. The sample is drawn from a study of CXCR3-negative and CXCR3-positive naive CD8 T cells. General observations from the study: Relative to CXCR3-negative naive cells, CXCR3-positive naive cells had more hydrophobic TRB CDR3s.

CDR1 LGHNA and CDR2 YSLEER come from the germline V gene. This CDR3 comprises 15 residues. All TRB cDNA libraries came from 5' RACE performed with UMI labels. From the 5' RACE reads, TCRdb lists one entry per CDR3 protein and no DNA. The table lists tens of thousands of distinct CDR3 sequences, with 0.53% in the top ten. The receptor was derived from a human donor in good health. Some clones in this sample may be carry-over from other donors' samples. The chain links TRBV4-3 to TRBJ1-1; TCRdb proposes TRBD1, but this gene call is untestable without DNA. Sequenced input: naive CXCR3+ CD8+ T cells from blood. The subset is: CD45RO-CCR7+CD27+CD95- naive CD8+ T cells expressing CXCR3 (TNR3+). CDR3 sequence: CASSQDRIGAAEAFF.